This T cell receptor beta chain appears in the sequencing data of a study of memory CD4+ T cells and cytomegalovirus serostatus. The V segment lost 6 bases and the J segment 5 bases; nucleotides outside the gene matches: 9. Germline CDR1 is MDHEN and CDR2 is SYDVKM. The CDR3 extends over 15 amino acids. The sort gate was single viable CD3+CD4+CD8-CD45RO+ cells for memory CD4+ T cells. Only in-frame clones appear in the TCRdb table, and some are missing; sequencing was by immunoSEQ multiplex PCR. The sample consists of 48,000 or so clones, over 75% of them appearing once. The clonotype was recovered from an adult in good health and CMV-seronegative. Sequencing was done on a sample of memory CD4+ T cells from blood. The V gene is TRBV28, the J gene TRBJ2-7; 11 bases match TRBD2. This chain's CDR3 is CASRTMGLADNEQYF. The CDR3 bases are TGTGCCAGCAGGACTATGGGACTAGCGGATAACGAGCAGTACTTC.